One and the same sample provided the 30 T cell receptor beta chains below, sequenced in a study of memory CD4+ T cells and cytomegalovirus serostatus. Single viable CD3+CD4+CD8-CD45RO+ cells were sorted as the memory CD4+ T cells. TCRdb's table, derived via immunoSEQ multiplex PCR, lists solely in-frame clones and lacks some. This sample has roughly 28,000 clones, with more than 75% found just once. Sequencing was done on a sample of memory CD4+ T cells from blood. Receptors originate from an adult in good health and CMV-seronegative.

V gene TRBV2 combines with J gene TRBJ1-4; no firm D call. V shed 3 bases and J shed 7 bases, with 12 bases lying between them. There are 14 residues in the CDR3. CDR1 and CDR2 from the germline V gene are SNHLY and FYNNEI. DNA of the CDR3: TGTGCCAGCAGTGATATCCCCAGGAGTGAAAAACTGTTTTTT. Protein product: CASSDIPRSEKLFF.

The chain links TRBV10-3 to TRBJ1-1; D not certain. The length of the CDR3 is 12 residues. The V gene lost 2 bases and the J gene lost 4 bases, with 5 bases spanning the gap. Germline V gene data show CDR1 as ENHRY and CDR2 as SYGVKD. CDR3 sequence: CAISEGTTEAFF. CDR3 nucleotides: TGTGCCATCAGTGAGGGTACCACTGAAGCTTTCTTT.

CDR3 loop: CSVDAQTGYTEAFF. The CDR3 coding sequence is TGCAGCGTTGACGCCCAAACAGGGTACACTGAAGCTTTCTTT. The chain links TRBV29-1 to TRBJ1-1, with D tentatively TRBD1 (6 bases). Germline loops: CDR1 SQVTM, CDR2 ANQGSEA. The CDR3 is 14 residues long. V was trimmed by 3 bases and J by 3 bases, leaving 14 bases between them.

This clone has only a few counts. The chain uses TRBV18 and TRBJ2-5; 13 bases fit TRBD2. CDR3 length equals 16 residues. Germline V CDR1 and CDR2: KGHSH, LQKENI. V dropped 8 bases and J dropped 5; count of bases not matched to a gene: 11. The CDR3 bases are TGTGCCAGCGCAAGACTAGCGGGAGGCCCGGGGGAGACCCAGTACTTC. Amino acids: CASARLAGGPGETQYF.

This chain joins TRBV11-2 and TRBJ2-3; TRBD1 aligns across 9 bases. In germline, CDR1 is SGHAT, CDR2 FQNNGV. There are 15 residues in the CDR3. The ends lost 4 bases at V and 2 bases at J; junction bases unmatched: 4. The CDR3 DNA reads TGTGCCAGCAGCTCCGGACAGGGGCCCACAGATACGCAGTATTTT. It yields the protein CASSSGQGPTDTQYF.

CDR3 loop: CASSFGHSRPQETQYF. The CDR3 DNA follows: TGTGCCAGCAGTTTTGGACATTCTAGGCCGCAAGAGACCCAGTACTTC. The chain carries TRBV6-6 and TRBJ2-5, with D possibly TRBD1 on 5 matching bases. V lost 4 bases and J lost 2, with 17 bases in between. This CDR3 has 16 residues. The germline V gene encodes CDR1 MNHNY and CDR2 SVGAGI (reference sequence).

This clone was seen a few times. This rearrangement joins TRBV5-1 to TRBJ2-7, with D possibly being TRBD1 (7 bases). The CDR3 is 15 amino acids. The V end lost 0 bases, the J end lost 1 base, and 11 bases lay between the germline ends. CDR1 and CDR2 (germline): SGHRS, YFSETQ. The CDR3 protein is CASSLASGGSYEQYF. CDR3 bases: TGCGCCAGCAGCTTGGCTTCAGGGGGGTCCTACGAGCAGTACTTC.

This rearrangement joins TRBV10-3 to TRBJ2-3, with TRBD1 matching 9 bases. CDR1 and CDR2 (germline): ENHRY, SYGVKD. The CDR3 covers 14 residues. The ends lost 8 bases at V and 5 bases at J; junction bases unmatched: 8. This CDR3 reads CAIGGTGILDTQYF. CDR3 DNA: TGTGCCATCGGGGGGACAGGGATTTTAGATACGCAGTATTTT.

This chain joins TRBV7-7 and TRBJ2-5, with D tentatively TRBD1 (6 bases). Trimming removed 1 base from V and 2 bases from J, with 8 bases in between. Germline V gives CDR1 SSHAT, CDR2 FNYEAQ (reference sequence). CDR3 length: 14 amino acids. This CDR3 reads CASSLGTVQETQYF. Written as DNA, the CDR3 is TGTGCCAGCAGCTTAGGGACAGTTCAAGAGACCCAGTACTTC.

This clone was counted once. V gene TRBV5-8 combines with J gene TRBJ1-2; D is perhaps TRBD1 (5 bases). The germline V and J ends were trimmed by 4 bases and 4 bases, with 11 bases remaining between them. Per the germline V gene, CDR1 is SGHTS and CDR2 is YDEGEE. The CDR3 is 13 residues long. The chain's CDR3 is CASSVGQLYGYTF. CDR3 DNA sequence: TGTGCCAGCAGCGTAGGACAACTCTATGGCTACACCTTC.

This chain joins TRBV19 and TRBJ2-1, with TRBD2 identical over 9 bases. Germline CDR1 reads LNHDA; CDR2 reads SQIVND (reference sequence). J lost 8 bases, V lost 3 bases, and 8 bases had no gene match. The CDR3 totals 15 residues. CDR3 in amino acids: CASSMRSGRHHEQFF. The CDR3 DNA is TGTGCCAGTAGTATGAGGAGCGGGAGGCACCATGAGCAGTTCTTC.

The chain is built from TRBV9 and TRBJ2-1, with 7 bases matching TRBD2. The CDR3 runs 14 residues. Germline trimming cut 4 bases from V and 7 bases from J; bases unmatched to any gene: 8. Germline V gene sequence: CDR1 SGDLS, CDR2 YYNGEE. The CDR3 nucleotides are TGTGCCAGCAGCTGGACGGGGGGTGGGAATGAGCAGTTCTTC. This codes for CASSWTGGGNEQFF.

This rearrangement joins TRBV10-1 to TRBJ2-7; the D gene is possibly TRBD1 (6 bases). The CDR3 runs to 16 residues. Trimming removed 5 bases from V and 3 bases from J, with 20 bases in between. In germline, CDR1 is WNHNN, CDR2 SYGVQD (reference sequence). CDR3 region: CASSPPGGHKRYEQYF. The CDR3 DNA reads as TGCGCCAGCAGTCCCCCTGGGGGACACAAGCGCTACGAGCAGTACTTC.

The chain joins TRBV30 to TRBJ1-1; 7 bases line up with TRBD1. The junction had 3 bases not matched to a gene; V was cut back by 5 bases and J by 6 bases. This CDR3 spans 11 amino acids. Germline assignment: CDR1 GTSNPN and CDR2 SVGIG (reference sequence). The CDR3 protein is CAWQQGSEAFF. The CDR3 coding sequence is TGTGCCTGGCAACAGGGGTCTGAAGCTTTCTTT. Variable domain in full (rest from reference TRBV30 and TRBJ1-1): SQTIHQWPATLVQPVGSPLSLECTVEGTSNPNLYWYRQAAGRGLQLLFYSVGIGQISSEVPQNLSASRPQDRQFILSSKKLLLSDSGFYLCAWQQGSEAFFGQGTRLTVV.

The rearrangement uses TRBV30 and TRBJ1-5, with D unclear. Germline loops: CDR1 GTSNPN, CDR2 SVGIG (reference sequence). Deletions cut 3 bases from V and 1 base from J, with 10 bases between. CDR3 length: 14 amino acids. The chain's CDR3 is CAWSPTGSNQPQHF. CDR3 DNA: TGTGCCTGGAGCCCGACGGGCAGCAATCAGCCCCAGCATTTT.

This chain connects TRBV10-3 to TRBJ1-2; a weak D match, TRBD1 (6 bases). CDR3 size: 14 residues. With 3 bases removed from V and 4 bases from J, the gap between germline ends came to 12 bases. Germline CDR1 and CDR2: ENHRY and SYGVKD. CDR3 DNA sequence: TGTGCCATCAGTGAATCGGGGGGGCCCTATGGCTACACCTTC. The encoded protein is CAISESGGPYGYTF.

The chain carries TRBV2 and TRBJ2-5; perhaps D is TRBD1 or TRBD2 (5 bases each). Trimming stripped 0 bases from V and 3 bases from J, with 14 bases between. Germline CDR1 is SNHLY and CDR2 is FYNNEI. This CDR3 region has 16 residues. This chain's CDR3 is CASSEAVGTGKETQYF. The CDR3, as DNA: TGTGCCAGCAGTGAAGCGGTGGGGACGGGAAAAGAGACCCAGTACTTC.

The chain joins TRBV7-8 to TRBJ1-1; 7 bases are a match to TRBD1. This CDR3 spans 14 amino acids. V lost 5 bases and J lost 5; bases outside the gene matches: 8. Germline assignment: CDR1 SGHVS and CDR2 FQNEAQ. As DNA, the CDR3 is TGTGCCAGCAGCCCAAGGAACAGGGGAACTGAAGCTTTCTTT. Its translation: CASSPRNRGTEAFF.

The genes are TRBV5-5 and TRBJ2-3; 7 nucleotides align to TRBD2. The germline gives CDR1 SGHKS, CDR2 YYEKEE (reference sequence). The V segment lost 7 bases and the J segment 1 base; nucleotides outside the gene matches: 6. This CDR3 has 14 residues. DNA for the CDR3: TGTGCCAGCCTGGACCTAGCGGGCACAGATACGCAGTATTTT. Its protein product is CASLDLAGTDTQYF.

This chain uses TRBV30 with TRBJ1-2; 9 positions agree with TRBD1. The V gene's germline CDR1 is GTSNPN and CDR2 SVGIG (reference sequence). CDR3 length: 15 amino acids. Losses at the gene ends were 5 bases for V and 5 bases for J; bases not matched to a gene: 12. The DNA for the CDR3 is TGTGCCTGGGGCAATTACAGGGGGCGGGGGTATGGCTACACCTTC. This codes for CAWGNYRGRGYGYTF.

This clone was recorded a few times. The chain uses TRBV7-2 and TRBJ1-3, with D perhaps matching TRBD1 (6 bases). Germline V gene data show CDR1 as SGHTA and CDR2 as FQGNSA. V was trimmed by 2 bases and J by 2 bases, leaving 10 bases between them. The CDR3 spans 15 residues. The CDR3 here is CASSLQGQTGNTIYF. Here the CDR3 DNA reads TGTGCCAGCAGCTTACAGGGGCAGACTGGAAACACCATATATTTT.

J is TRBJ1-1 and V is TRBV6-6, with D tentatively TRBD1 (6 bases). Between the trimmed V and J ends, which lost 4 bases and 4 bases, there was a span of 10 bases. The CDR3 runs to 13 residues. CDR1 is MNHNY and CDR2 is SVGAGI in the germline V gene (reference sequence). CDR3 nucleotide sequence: TGTGCCAGCAGTTCGGCAGGGGCCACTGAAGCTTTCTTT. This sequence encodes CASSSAGATEAFF.

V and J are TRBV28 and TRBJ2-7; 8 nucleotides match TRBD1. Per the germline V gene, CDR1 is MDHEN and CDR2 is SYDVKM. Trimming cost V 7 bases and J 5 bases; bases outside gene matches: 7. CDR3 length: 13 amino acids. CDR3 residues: CASTYQGADEQYF. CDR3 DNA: TGTGCCAGCACCTATCAGGGGGCGGACGAGCAGTACTTC.

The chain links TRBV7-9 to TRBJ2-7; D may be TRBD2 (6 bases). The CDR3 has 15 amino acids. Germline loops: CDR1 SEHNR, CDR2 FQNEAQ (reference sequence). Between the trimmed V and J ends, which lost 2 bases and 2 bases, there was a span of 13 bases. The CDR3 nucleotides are TGTGCCAGCAGCTTAATGGGAGGCGGAGCCTACGAGCAGTACTTC. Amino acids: CASSLMGGGAYEQYF.

Here the CDR3 DNA reads TGTGCCAGCAGCCAAGATCTTCCGGGCATATCTGAAGCTTTCTTT. Encoded protein: CASSQDLPGISEAFF. The chain carries TRBV14 and TRBJ1-1; D is ambiguous. The V end lost 0 bases, the J end lost 6 bases, and 14 bases lay between the germline ends. This CDR3 spans 15 amino acids. CDR1 and CDR2 (germline): SGHDN, FVKESK.

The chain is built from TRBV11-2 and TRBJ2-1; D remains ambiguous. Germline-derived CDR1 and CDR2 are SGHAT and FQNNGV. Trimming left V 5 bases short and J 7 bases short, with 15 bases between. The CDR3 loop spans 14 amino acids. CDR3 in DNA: TGTGCCAGCAGCAACCCTTTGAAGCGTAATGAGCAGTTCTTC. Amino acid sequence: CASSNPLKRNEQFF.

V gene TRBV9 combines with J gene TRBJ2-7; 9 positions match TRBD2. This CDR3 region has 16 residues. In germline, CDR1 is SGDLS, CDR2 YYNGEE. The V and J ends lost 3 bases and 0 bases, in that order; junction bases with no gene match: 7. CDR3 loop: CASSASAGGFSYEQYF. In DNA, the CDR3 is TGTGCCAGCAGCGCTAGTGCGGGAGGGTTCTCCTACGAGCAGTACTTC.

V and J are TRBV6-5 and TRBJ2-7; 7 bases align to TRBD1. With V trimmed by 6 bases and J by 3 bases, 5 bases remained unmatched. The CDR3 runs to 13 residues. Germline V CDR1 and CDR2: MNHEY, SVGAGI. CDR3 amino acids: CASSKGQLYEQYF. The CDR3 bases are TGTGCCAGCAGCAAGGGACAGCTCTACGAGCAGTACTTC.

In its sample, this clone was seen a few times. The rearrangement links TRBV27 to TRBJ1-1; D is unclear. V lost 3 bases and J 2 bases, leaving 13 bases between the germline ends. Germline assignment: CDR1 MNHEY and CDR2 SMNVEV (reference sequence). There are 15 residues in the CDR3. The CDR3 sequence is CASSFSAVLNTEAFF. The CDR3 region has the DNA TGTGCCAGCAGTTTTTCGGCAGTACTAAACACTGAAGCTTTCTTT.

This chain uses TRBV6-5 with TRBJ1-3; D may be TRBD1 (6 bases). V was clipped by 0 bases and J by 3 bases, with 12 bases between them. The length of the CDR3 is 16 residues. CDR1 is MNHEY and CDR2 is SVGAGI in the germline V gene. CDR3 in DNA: TGTGCCAGCAGTTACTCGACCCGGACAGTTGGAAACACCATATATTTT. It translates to CASSYSTRTVGNTIYF.